This T cell receptor beta chain was identified during a study of shared clonotypes between healthy human individuals (dated by TCRdb to 2020 to 2022). General notes on the study: A few men and two women, aged 18 to 49 years, made up the cohort. Per donor, leukapheresis produced somewhere between about 0.85 and 8.9 billion PBMCs. Per donor, three plates each were used for CD4 naive and CD4 memory, two for CD8 naive, and one for CD8 memory. Libraries were prepared and TCR repertoires were sequenced by different laboratories using diverse techniques, in order to increase sequencing depth and limit assay-specific biases. To estimate repertoire size and how much clonotypes are shared between individuals, the study performed deep sequencing of blood TCR repertoires from five healthy adults.

Using the deep immunoSEQ assay, TCR CDR3 regions were amplified from genomic DNA by multiplex PCR. Extracted genomic DNA from each cell subset was distributed evenly across all wells of several immunoSEQ 96-well plates, and each plate was treated as a replicate. For sorted subsets, approximately 210 ng genomic DNA, equal to 30,000 to 35,000 T cell genomes, was loaded into each replicate PCR. The purified libraries were quantified using a Qubit 3.0 fluorometer, sized with a Bioanalyzer 2100, and then quantified again using the KAPA Library Quantification kit. Each immunoSEQ 96-well plate was sequenced on its own single-read 150-cycle Illumina NextSeq 550 flow cell. From the authors' description of their analysis: The immunoSEQ output contained only junctional sequences without quality scores, so filtering could not match that applied to full-length reads. To assign V/J genes and CDR3, sequences were annotated against IMGT germline references using PyIR, a Python wrapper for IgBLAST v1.9. Reads with weak V/J assignments (E-value above 1e-6), missing CDR3, stop codons, out-of-frame junctions, or ambiguous translated residues were removed. V3J clonotypes were defined as sequences sharing an identical inferred V gene, J gene, and CDR3 amino acid sequence. To compute the percentage overlap between repertoires, the number of shared unique clonotypes was divided by the size of the smaller repertoire. Repertoire richness was assessed with RTK rarefaction, the Chao1 estimator, and Recon v2.1 estimates of unobserved clonotypes. Generation probabilities for all TCRbeta clonotypes obtained by the gDNA method from a handful of donors were computed using OLGA. TCRdb's version of the immuneACCESS table is confined to in-frame rearrangements and falls short of the full clone set. An unresolved V gene accounts for under half of the shortfall where checked; the remainder is of unknown origin. The V and J calls and clone size come from that table; D and trimming were worked out from the DNA. This sample comprises about 2.4 million clones, approximately 93% of them detected only once. The top ten clones comprise about 0.39% of the sample.

Healthy HIV-negative adults with no recently reported acute infections or vaccinations were included as donors. Every donor was a Caucasian adult living in Nashville, Tennessee, USA. Magnetic negative selection was used to enrich CD4+ T cells, after which naive cells were positively selected on CD45RA and the negative fraction became the memory subset. After blood collection by leukapheresis, PBMCs were isolated using Ficoll-Histopaque density gradient centrifugation and then cryopreserved in the vapor phase of liquid nitrogen. Analytical flow cytometry was used to check the purity and quantity of every magnetically sorted T cell population. Genomic DNA was isolated from every sorted fraction and measured by UV absorbance on a Nanodrop 2000c. This clone has a single count. Its antigen remains unidentified. No base qualities exist here, and no much larger clone lies one base off it. Per the germline V gene, SGHTA is the CDR1 and FQGTGA is the CDR2. The CDR3 sequence holds 17 residues, the cysteine and phenylalanine included. Only CDR3 DNA remains: 51 bases, in frame from the first base. V loses 1 base, J loses 4 bases, and the germline ends lie 18 bases apart.

Paper-wide results and their limitations: Because the study included only a small number of donors, the genetic and exposure-history diversity represented was limited. Based on pairwise subsampling, the degree of clonotype sharing among donors was expected to be affected by sequencing depth. When a handful of donors were compared, the shared fraction of clonotypes was about 5.2% for naive CD4, around 3.6% for naive CD8, roughly 2.5% for memory CD4, and 0.35% to 0.4% for memory CD8. Rarefaction of sorted-subset datasets indicated incomplete sequencing despite the large sequencing depth. Naive subsets generally had larger estimated clonotype richness than memory subsets. Only blood was sampled, and tissue TCR repertoires likely differ from those in blood. Compared with non-shared clonotypes, the clonotypes found in all four sorted-subset donors had higher generation probabilities.

The clonotype originates from a young man in good health. Some clones in this sample may be carry-over from other donors' samples. Sequenced input: naive CD4+ T cells from PBMCs. The sample's cell subset or site, from its label and the paper: CD45RA+ positively selected. This sequence uses TRBV7-3 and TRBJ2-3; the D gene is perhaps TRBD1 or TRBD2, as each covers 6 bases. The CDR3 protein is CASSLNSPGAVADTQYF. Here is the DNA: TGTGCCAGCAGCTTAAACTCCCCGGGGGCGGTGGCAGATACGCAGTATTTT.